The clone carrying this T cell receptor (beta chain) is medium-sized within its sample. Its antigen remains unidentified. CDR3 length: 14 residues. V shed 3 bases and J 4 bases; nucleotides not matched to a gene: 3. cDNA was made from about 480 ng RNA using alpha and beta constant primers. Separate chain-specific third strand synthesis with multiplexing indices produced the alpha and beta libraries. A single primer pair per chain amplified all rearrangements, with per-molecule barcodes. TCRdb reprocessed the 5' RACE reads with MiXCR, giving one entry per CDR3 protein. The table records about 5,500 distinct CDR3 sequences, approximately 10% of them present only once. This sample was taken from a study of HIV-infected patients and healthy controls. Points from the study as a whole: Slight age and sex differences between study cohorts did not explain the diversity differences. Compared with untreated HIV+ repertoires, healthy controls showed roughly threefold more distinct CDR3s and higher Shannon diversity.

Antiretroviral therapy had run roughly three months, about 14 weeks, before follow-up blood collection. No cell fractionation was done, so the repertoire covers all unsorted peripheral blood T cells. This sequence originates from an adult with HIV infection. The specimen comprised blood, sampled during antiretroviral therapy. J is TRBJ1-1 and V is TRBV12-3 or TRBV12-4; 9 bases agree with TRBD1. The CDR3 DNA follows: TGTGCCAGCAGTTTGGGGACAGGGTTCACTGAAGCTTTCTTT. The encoded protein is CASSLGTGFTEAFF.